Listed below are T cell receptor beta chains from one sample, sequenced in a study of blood T cell repertoires in COVID-19. Data came from immunoSEQ multiplex PCR; TCRdb stores just in-frame clones and leaves some out. The table has about 110,000 clones, around 76% seen once. The sequenced sample consisted of peripheral blood. All receptors come from a woman in her sixties or seventies with acute or convalescent COVID-19. Both conserved end residues are trimmed from each CDR3.

TRBJ1-1	TRBV5-1	ASSLGARQGGNTEAF
TRBJ1-2	TRBV7-8	ASSSRDTSLTSVYGYT
TRBJ2-7	TRBV11-2	ASSLGQRYYEQY
TRBJ2-3	TRBV5-1	ASSLQKSTDTQY
TRBJ2-2	TRBV2	ASRASGTNTGELF
TRBJ1-3	TRBV4-2	ASSRETGLNSGNTIY
TRBJ1-6	TRBV28	ASSQGGKFVNSPLH
TRBJ2-1	TRBV27	ASSLRLYTDNEQF
TRBJ1-6	TRBV18	ASSQFQGAPNSPLH
TRBJ1-1	TRBV7-2	ASSRTGQGTEAF
TRBJ2-1	TRBV27	ASSVVAGGLNNEQF
TRBJ2-7	TRBV27	ASRIQGPPYEQY
TRBJ2-1	TRBV27	ASSSRGRASYNEQF
TRBJ2-5	TRBV28	ASSFSRLKKETQY
TRBJ2-3	TRBV5-4	ASSLGGGAPDTQY
TRBJ2-7	TRBV2	AGRDKYEQY
TRBJ1-2	TRBV30	AWSVQEDRAPSCC
TRBJ1-6	TRBV5-8	ASSLIGQGNSPLH
TRBJ2-1	TRBV2	ASLLAGVVIEQF
TRBJ2-3	TRBV4-2	ASSQVASRDTQY
TRBJ2-3	TRBV12-3/TRBV12-4	ASSLSGDTQY
TRBJ1-1	TRBV18	ASSPPSRDTEAF
TRBJ2-2	TRBV30	AWSVMAPGELF
TRBJ2-1	TRBV5-1	ASRAGTAYYNEQF
TRBJ1-5	TRBV6-1	ASSDRGGNQPQH
TRBJ2-7	TRBV3-1/TRBV3-2	ASSQVQFTRYEQY
TRBJ1-6	TRBV12-5	ASGLVTGQWNSPLH
TRBJ2-1	TRBV2	ASIQTENEQF
TRBJ1-5	TRBV2	ASSGQVLNQPQH
TRBJ1-2	TRBV19	ASSINNGRGLKNGYT
TRBJ2-6	TRBV19	ASSIAGRGANVLT
TRBJ1-1	TRBV7-9	ASSFRGATEAF
TRBJ2-7	TRBV11-2	ASSSSGFEQY
TRBJ2-7	TRBV5-6	ASSRLAGGTYEQY
TRBJ1-6	TRBV30	ALDLGSGDSPLH
TRBJ1-2	TRBV29-1	SVWDRANYGYT
TRBJ1-2	TRBV18	ASSPQTDNYGYT
TRBJ1-2	TRBV28	ASRTGTRLGYGYT
TRBJ1-1	TRBV30	AWGQINTEAF
TRBJ1-1	TRBV20-1	SASGIDAGQGKGTEAF
TRBJ1-2	TRBV29-1	SVGAGGVGYT
TRBJ1-6	TRBV12-3/TRBV12-4	ASSFASSPLH
TRBJ1-1	TRBV12-3/TRBV12-4	ASSEGAGTEAF
TRBJ2-3	TRBV7-2	ASSKLGPDTQY
TRBJ1-1	TRBV2	ASSILRTDYTEAF
TRBJ2-7	TRBV29-1	SVSHSGGYEQY
TRBJ1-2	TRBV6-1	ASKTGSQNYGYT
TRBJ1-2	TRBV28	ASTLGTGGYGYT
TRBJ2-5	TRBV30	AWTAGGRGSETQY
TRBJ2-1	TRBV24-1	ATSGRTSGASYNEQF
TRBJ1-3	TRBV30	AWSVWRAVGLYLGNTIY
TRBJ1-1	TRBV20-1	SASTGILEAF
TRBJ2-1	TRBV3-1/TRBV3-2	ASSPRAGGNAGEQF
TRBJ2-3	TRBV6-4	ASSASSRDRVDTQY